The rows below give T cell receptor beta chains drawn from one sample of a study of siplizumab effects on memory and regulatory T cells. The assay was immunoSEQ multiplex PCR, and TCRdb's table has in-frame clones only and misses some. The repertoire includes around 20,000 clones, roughly 49% of them detected once, and around 5% sits in the top ten. No antigen has been assigned to these receptors. Source material: CFSE-low (dividing) CD4+ T cells sorted from an allogeneic mixed lymphocyte reaction. The receptors originated from a human donor in good health; the cells came from an allogeneic mixed lymphocyte reaction. Each CDR3 is given with its conserved first and last residue. Each record gives: CDR3 DNA, CDR3 protein, D gene, clone size, V gene, J gene. A D gene is named only where the DNA matches it firmly. Where a row states a size, it is once, few, many or the class of an expanded clone; other rows omit it.

cdr3_nt: TGTGCCAGCAGCCTCAGAGTTTCTGGGGCCAACGTCCTGACTTTC
cdr3_aa: CASSLRVSGANVLTF
d_call: -
clone_size: -
v_call: TRBV7-2
j_call: TRBJ2-6

cdr3_nt: TGTGCCGCTGGACAGCGAATTCTAGTGGAGGGCTACACCTTC
cdr3_aa: CAAGQRILVEGYTF
d_call: -
clone_size: once
v_call: TRBV6-5
j_call: TRBJ1-2

cdr3_nt: TGTGCCAGCGGTTCACAGGGTAGCAATCAGCCCCAGCATTTT
cdr3_aa: CASGSQGSNQPQHF
d_call: -
clone_size: -
v_call: TRBV6-5
j_call: TRBJ1-5

cdr3_nt: TGCAGCGCGGCGCACCCAGGGCTCGATGGCTACACCTTC
cdr3_aa: CSAAHPGLDGYTF
d_call: -
clone_size: -
v_call: TRBV29-1
j_call: TRBJ1-2

cdr3_nt: TGTGCCAGCTCACCACAGGGGGATCTTGTGGGCGCTTTCTTT
cdr3_aa: CASSPQGDLVGAFF
d_call: -
clone_size: -
v_call: TRBV18
j_call: TRBJ1-1

cdr3_nt: TGTGCCAGTAGGGACAGGGGGCGTTTGGACACCATATATTTT
cdr3_aa: CASRDRGRLDTIYF
d_call: TRBD1
clone_size: -
v_call: TRBV19
j_call: TRBJ1-3

cdr3_nt: TGTGCCAGCAGCTTAGATCGGAGCACAGATACGCAGTATTTT
cdr3_aa: CASSLDRSTDTQYF
d_call: -
clone_size: -
v_call: TRBV11-2
j_call: TRBJ2-3

cdr3_nt: TGTGCCAGCAGCTCCGGACGGGGAGGGGACCAGTACTTC
cdr3_aa: CASSSGRGGDQYF
d_call: TRBD2
clone_size: -
v_call: TRBV7-3
j_call: TRBJ2-5

cdr3_nt: TGTGCCAGCAGGGTATTTCATACACAAAGTCGGGCCAACGTCCTGACTTTC
cdr3_aa: CASRVFHTQSRANVLTF
d_call: -
clone_size: -
v_call: TRBV5-8
j_call: TRBJ2-6

cdr3_nt: TGTGCCAGCAGCTTAAACCCCTCCGGAACTGAAGCTTTCTTT
cdr3_aa: CASSLNPSGTEAFF
d_call: -
clone_size: -
v_call: TRBV11-3
j_call: TRBJ1-1

cdr3_nt: TGTGCCACCCGGACGGACGTCGGCGAGCAGTACTTC
cdr3_aa: CATRTDVGEQYF
d_call: -
clone_size: -
v_call: TRBV28
j_call: TRBJ2-7

cdr3_nt: TGCGCCAGCAGTGAGAGTGGACGGGGGGGGTTTCTGGAGACCCAGTACTTC
cdr3_aa: CASSESGRGGFLETQYF
d_call: TRBD2
clone_size: -
v_call: TRBV10-1
j_call: TRBJ2-5

cdr3_nt: TGCGCCAGCAGCACCGGGACTAGCGGCGGGGAGCTGTTTTTT
cdr3_aa: CASSTGTSGGELFF
d_call: TRBD2
clone_size: once
v_call: TRBV5-1
j_call: TRBJ2-2

cdr3_nt: TGTGCCAGCAGCAAAGAGCGGGAGGGGACCCAGTACTTC
cdr3_aa: CASSKEREGTQYF
d_call: -
clone_size: -
v_call: TRBV21-1
j_call: TRBJ2-5

cdr3_nt: TGTGCCAGTAGCGACAGGGGGCTTAGTGGCTACACCTTC
cdr3_aa: CASSDRGLSGYTF
d_call: TRBD1
clone_size: -
v_call: TRBV19
j_call: TRBJ1-2

cdr3_nt: TGTGCCAGCAGCCGCGGACAGGAAACCAACTATGGCTACACCTTC
cdr3_aa: CASSRGQETNYGYTF
d_call: TRBD1
clone_size: -
v_call: TRBV4-2
j_call: TRBJ1-2

cdr3_nt: TGTGCCAGCAGCTTACTGGGTCATGCCTCATGGAACCAGTACTTC
cdr3_aa: CASSLLGHASWNQYF
d_call: -
clone_size: many
v_call: TRBV7-2
j_call: TRBJ2-7

cdr3_nt: TGTGCCAGCATCCCAGGCTCGGGCTCCTACAATGAGCAGTTCTTC
cdr3_aa: CASIPGSGSYNEQFF
d_call: -
clone_size: few
v_call: TRBV7-2
j_call: TRBJ2-1

cdr3_nt: TGTGCCACCAGCAGAGGGACAGGGGGCTTGGGTCAGCCCCAGCATTTT
cdr3_aa: CATSRGTGGLGQPQHF
d_call: TRBD1
clone_size: -
v_call: TRBV15
j_call: TRBJ1-5

cdr3_nt: TGTGCCATCAGGGGACAGGGAGACTCACCCCTCCACTTT
cdr3_aa: CAIRGQGDSPLHF
d_call: TRBD1
clone_size: few
v_call: TRBV10-3
j_call: TRBJ1-6

cdr3_nt: TGTGCCAGCAGAGAAGGGGTTCAAGGCTACACCTTC
cdr3_aa: CASREGVQGYTF
d_call: -
clone_size: -
v_call: TRBV6-5
j_call: TRBJ1-2

cdr3_nt: TGCGCCAGCAGTGGAGGCCCGAATGAAGCTTTCTTT
cdr3_aa: CASSGGPNEAFF
d_call: -
clone_size: medium-sized
v_call: TRBV10-1
j_call: TRBJ1-1